The text below deals with one T cell receptor (beta chain). Antigen unknown. This entry is derived from a study of T-cell reconstitution after alpha-beta-depleted transplantation in children. Study findings and constraints: Newly produced T cells mostly accounted for T-cell counts and diversity one year post-transplant. Several patients had high TCRbeta diversity at day 60; it came from surviving recipient T cells and thymic progenitors. Reportedly, roughly two months post-transplant, alpha-beta T cells arose from several hundred expanded graft clones.

This CDR3 spans 16 amino acids. Trimming took 4 bases from V and 1 from J, leaving 17 bases between them. The germline V gene encodes CDR1 WSHSY and CDR2 SAAADI. Unique molecular identifiers were incorporated when the TCRbeta library was constructed. MiXCR was run by TCRdb on the PCR reads, yielding one entry per CDR3 protein. The table shows 530,000 or so distinct CDR3 sequences, with 20% to 30% occurring only once. V is TRBV10-2 and J is TRBJ2-7, with D hard to call. The input for sequencing was PBMCs, taken before TCRalphabeta/CD19-depleted stem cell transplant. The clonotype originates from a boy under three years old with Wiskott-Aldrich syndrome, due to receive a stem cell transplant. The CDR3 loop is CASSGPGQTRSYEQYF. CDR3 nucleotides: TGCGCCAGCAGTGGCCCTGGGCAAACGAGATCCTACGAGCAGTACTTC.